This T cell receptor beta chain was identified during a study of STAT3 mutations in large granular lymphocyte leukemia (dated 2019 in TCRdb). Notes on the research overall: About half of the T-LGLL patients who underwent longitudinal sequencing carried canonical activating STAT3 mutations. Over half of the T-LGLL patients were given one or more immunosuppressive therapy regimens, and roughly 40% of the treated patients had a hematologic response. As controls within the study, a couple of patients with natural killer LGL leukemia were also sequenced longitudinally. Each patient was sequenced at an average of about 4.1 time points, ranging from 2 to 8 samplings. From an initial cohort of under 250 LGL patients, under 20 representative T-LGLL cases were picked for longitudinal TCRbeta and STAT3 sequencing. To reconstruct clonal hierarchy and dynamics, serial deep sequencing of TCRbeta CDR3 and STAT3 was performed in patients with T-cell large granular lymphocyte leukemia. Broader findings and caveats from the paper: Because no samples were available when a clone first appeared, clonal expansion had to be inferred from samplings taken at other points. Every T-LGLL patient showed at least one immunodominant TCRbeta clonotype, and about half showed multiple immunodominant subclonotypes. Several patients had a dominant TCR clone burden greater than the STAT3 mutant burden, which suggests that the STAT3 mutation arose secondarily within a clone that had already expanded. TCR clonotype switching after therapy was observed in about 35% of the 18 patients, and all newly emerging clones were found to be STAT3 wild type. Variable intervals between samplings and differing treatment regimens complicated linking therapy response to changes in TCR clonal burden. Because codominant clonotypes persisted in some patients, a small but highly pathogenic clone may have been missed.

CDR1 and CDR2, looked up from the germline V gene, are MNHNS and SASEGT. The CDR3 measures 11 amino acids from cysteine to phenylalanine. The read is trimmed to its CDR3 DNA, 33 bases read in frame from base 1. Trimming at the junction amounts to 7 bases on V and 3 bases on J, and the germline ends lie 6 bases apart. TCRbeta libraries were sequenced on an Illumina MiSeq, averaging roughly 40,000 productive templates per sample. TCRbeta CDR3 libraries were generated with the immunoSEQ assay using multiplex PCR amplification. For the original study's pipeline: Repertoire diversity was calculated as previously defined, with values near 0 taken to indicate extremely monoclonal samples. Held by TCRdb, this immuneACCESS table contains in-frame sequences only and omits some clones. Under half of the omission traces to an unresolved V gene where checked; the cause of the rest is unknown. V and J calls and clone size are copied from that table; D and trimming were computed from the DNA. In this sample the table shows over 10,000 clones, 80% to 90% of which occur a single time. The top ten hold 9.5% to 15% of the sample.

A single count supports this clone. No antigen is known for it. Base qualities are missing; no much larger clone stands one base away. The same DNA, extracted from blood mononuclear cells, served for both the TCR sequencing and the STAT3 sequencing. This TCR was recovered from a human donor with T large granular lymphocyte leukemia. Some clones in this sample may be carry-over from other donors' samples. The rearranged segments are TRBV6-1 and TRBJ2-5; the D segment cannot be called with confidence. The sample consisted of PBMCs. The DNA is TGTGCCAGCACCAGAGAAGAGACCCAGTACTTC. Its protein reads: CASTREETQYF.